This passage covers 9 T cell receptor beta chains from one sample sequenced in a study of OX40 agonist ivuxolimab in advanced cancers. Generated by immunoSEQ multiplex PCR, the TCRdb table keeps only in-frame clones and is missing some. The data contain roughly 56,000 clones, 84% of them singletons. This specimen was CD4+ or CD8+ T cells sorted from blood, taken in a trial of the OX40 agonist ivuxolimab. The origin of the receptors is an adult with an advanced solid tumor such as melanoma, head and neck, liver or kidney cancer.

The table lists this clone with a few counts. This sequence joins TRBV19 and TRBJ1-5; D is undetermined. Germline V gives CDR1 LNHDA, CDR2 SQIVND (reference sequence). The CDR3 is 14 residues long. Trimming took 4 bases from V and 7 from J, leaving 14 bases between them. CDR3 amino acids: CASSTVTSGQPQHF. DNA for the CDR3: TGTGCCAGTAGTACGGTTACTAGTGGGCAGCCCCAGCATTTT.

The chain links TRBV7-9 to TRBJ2-2; tentative D call: TRBD2 (5 bases). The ends were cut back, 5 bases at V and 0 bases at J, with 13 bases in the middle. The germline V gene has CDR1 SEHNR and CDR2 FQNEAQ (reference sequence). This CDR3 contains 16 residues. CDR3 protein: CASSQRAGANTGELFF. The DNA for the CDR3 is TGTGCCAGCAGCCAGAGGGCCGGCGCGAACACCGGGGAGCTGTTTTTT.

This chain uses TRBV19 with TRBJ1-2, with D perhaps TRBD1 (5 bases). In germline, CDR1 is LNHDA, CDR2 SQIVND (reference sequence). This CDR3 region has 17 residues. Trimming removed 0 bases at V and 4 bases at J, with 18 bases between. CDR3 protein: CASSIDAWAGKSYGYTF. The CDR3 nucleotides read TGTGCCAGTAGTATAGATGCGTGGGCAGGGAAGAGCTATGGCTACACCTTC.

The chain combines TRBV9 with TRBJ1-2, with a tentative D call TRBD1 (5 bases). The V gene lost 3 bases and the J gene lost 2 bases, with 8 bases spanning the gap. The V gene's germline CDR1 is SGDLS and CDR2 YYNGEE. This CDR3 is built from 13 residues. This CDR3 is CASSAGPNYGYTF. CDR3 DNA: TGTGCCAGCAGCGCGGGACCGAACTATGGCTACACCTTC.

This clone was detected once. This chain joins TRBV28 and TRBJ2-7; 8 bases agree with TRBD1. With V trimmed by 6 bases and J by 6 bases, 13 bases remained unmatched. The CDR3 totals 15 residues. Per germline, CDR1 MDHEN and CDR2 SYDVKM. The chain's CDR3 is CASSPTDRVEGEQYF. The DNA for the CDR3 is TGTGCCAGCAGCCCGACGGACAGGGTCGAGGGCGAGCAGTACTTC.

The V gene is TRBV20-1, the J gene TRBJ2-7; D remains ambiguous. This CDR3 region has 9 residues. Germline V gene lookup returns CDR1 DFQATT and CDR2 SNEGSKA (reference sequence). Trimming cost V 4 bases and J 7 bases, with 5 bases left between them. CDR3 amino acids: CSATREQYF. The CDR3 DNA reads TGCAGTGCTACACGGGAGCAGTACTTC.

This chain connects TRBV19 to TRBJ1-1; TRBD1 matches at 8 bases. The CDR3 sequence is 13 residues long. Trimming cost V 4 bases and J 5 bases; bases outside gene matches: 3. Germline lookup yields CDR1 LNHDA and CDR2 SQIVND (reference sequence). For the CDR3, the DNA is TGTGCCAGTAGTAACAGGGACAGGACTGAAGCTTTCTTT. This gives the protein CASSNRDRTEAFF.

This clone occurred a few times. The rearrangement joins TRBV28 to TRBJ2-1; TRBD2 matches at 7 bases. The CDR3 sequence is 17 residues long. The trim removed 2 bases at V and 10 bases at J, leaving 17 bases unmatched. The V gene's germline CDR1 is MDHEN and CDR2 SYDVKM. CDR3 DNA: TGTGCCAGCAGTTTAAGGGGAGGGGCAGTGGTGCCTGGGGAGCAGTTCTTC. It encodes CASSLRGGAVVPGEQFF.

This clone was counted only a few times. The chain combines TRBV7-6 with TRBJ2-1; D might be TRBD2 (5 bases). The V and J ends lost 5 bases and 2 bases respectively, with 16 bases between them. Germline CDR1 is SGHVS and CDR2 is FNYEAQ. This CDR3 has 16 residues. CDR3 nucleotides: TGTGCCAGCAGCCTTTCACGTAGGCGGGCCTACAATGAGCAGTTCTTC. Encoded protein: CASSLSRRRAYNEQFF.